This record looks at one TCR beta chain sequence and its context. The antigen remains undetermined. The V gene lost 0 bases and the J gene lost 0 bases, with 5 bases spanning the gap. The CDR3 has 14 amino acids. The germline V gene has CDR1 SEHNR and CDR2 FQNEAQ (reference sequence). This sample is part of a study of T-cell memory formation after mild COVID-19. Broader study findings: CD8+ contracting clones occupied EMRA, while CD4+ ones occupied mainly CM and EM.

MiXCR, applied by TCRdb to the 5' RACE reads, yields one record per CDR3 protein. The table records 550,000 to 600,000 distinct CDR3 sequences, 15% to 20% of them present only once. The rearrangement links TRBV7-9 to TRBJ1-2; no clear D. Sample: PBMCs or a T cell subset sorted from them (not recorded which). This TCR derives from an adult woman who had mild COVID-19 (a few samples of this study predate the infection). Cell type and time point are not known. The CDR3 region has the DNA TGTGCCAGCAGCTTAGCGGCAGCTAACTATGGCTACACCTTC. This gives the protein CASSLAAANYGYTF.